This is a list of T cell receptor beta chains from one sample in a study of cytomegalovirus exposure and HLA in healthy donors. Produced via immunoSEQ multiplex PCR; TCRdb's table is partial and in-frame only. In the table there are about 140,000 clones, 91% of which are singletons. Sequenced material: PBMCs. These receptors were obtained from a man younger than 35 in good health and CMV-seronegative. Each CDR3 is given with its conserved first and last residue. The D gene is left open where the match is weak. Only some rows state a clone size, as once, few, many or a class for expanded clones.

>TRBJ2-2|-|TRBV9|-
TGTGCCAGCAGCGTAGGGACACTACACACCGGGGAGCTGTTTTTT
CASSVGTLHTGELFF
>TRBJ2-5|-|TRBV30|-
TGTGCCTGGAGTGTCTTTCAGGGGACGAAAGAGACCCAGTACTTC
CAWSVFQGTKETQYF
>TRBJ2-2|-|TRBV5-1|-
TGCGCCAGCAGTAATAGACAGGACTTCACCGGGGAGCTGTTTTTT
CASSNRQDFTGELFF
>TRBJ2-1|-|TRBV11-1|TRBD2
TGTGCCAGCAGGTTGTACGGGGGGACTTACAATGAGCAGTTCTTC
CASRLYGGTYNEQFF
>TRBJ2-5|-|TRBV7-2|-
TGTGCCAGCAGCTTCGGGGTTGGGGAGACCCAGTACTTC
CASSFGVGETQYF
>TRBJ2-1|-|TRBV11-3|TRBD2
TGTGCCAGCAGCTTAGGGACCCGGCTAGCGGGGGGGCCGTTCTACAATGAGCAGTTCTTC
CASSLGTRLAGGPFYNEQFF
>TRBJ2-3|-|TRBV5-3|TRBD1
TGTGCCAGAAGCGAGAGAACTGTGTGGACAGGGGGCCCAGATACGCAGTATTTT
CARSERTVWTGGPDTQYF
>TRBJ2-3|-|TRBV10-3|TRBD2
TGTGCCATCAGTGAGTCGGGACTAGCGGGGGCAGATACGCAGTATTTT
CAISESGLAGADTQYF
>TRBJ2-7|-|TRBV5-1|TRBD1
TGCGCCAGCAGCACCCCCCATAACACCTTAACCGGGACAGGGGCCTACGAGCAGTACTTC
CASSTPHNTLTGTGAYEQYF
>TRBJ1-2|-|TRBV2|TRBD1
TGTGCCAGCAGCGGGACAGGGCCTAACTATGGCTACACCTTC
CASSGTGPNYGYTF
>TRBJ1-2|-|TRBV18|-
TGTGCCAGCTCCCTCACACAGACCTATGGCTACACCTTC
CASSLTQTYGYTF
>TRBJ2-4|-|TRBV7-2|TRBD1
TGTGCCAGCAACCGACAGGGTCAAAACATTCAGTACTTC
CASNRQGQNIQYF
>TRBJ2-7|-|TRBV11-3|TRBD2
TGTGCCAGCAGCCTAACCCCCCTAGCGGGGGGGACCTACGAGCAGTACTTC
CASSLTPLAGGTYEQYF
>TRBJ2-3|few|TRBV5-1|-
TGCGCCAGCAGCTCCGTACGGGATACGCAGTATTTT
CASSSVRDTQYF
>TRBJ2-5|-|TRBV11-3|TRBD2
TGTGCCAGCAGCGTCCGGGAGGGCGGGGAGACCCAGTACTTC
CASSVREGGETQYF
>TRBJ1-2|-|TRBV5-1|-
TGCGCCAGCAGCTTGGATTATAACTATGGCTACACCTTC
CASSLDYNYGYTF
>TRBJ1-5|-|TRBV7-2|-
TGTGCCAGCAGCTTAGTGCATGGGGGGAATCAGCCCCAGCATTTT
CASSLVHGGNQPQHF
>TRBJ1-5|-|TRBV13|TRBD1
TGTGCCAGCAGCTTAGGGAGCGGGACAGGGGGCGGCAATCAGCCCCAGCATTTT
CASSLGSGTGGGNQPQHF
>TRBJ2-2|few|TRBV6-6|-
TGTGCCAGCAGTTACCCGTCAGAAGGAGTGCTGTTTTTT
CASSYPSEGVLFF
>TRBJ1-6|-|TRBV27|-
TGTGCCAGCAGTGATGACAGGTCGGCTAATTCACCCCTCCACTTT
CASSDDRSANSPLHF
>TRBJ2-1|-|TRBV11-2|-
TGTGCCAGCAGCCAAGACAACAGGCAGTTCTTC
CASSQDNRQFF
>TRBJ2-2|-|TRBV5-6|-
TGTGCCAGCAGCCCGACGGGGGGCGTTTGGACCGGGGAGCTGTTTTTT
CASSPTGGVWTGELFF
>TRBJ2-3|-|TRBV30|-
TGTGCCTGGAGTGCGAGGGGAGGTAGCACAGATACGCAGTATTTT
CAWSARGGSTDTQYF
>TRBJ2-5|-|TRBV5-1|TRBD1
TGCGCCAGCAGTGGTACAGGGGGAAGCCAAGAGACCCAGTACTTC
CASSGTGGSQETQYF
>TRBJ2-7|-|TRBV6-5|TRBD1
TGTGCCAGCAGTTGGTTCCGGACAGGGTTCACCGAGCAGTACTTC
CASSWFRTGFTEQYF
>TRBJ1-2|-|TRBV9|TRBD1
TGTGCCGGCAGCCCTTGGGACAGCCCTAACTATGGCTACACCTTC
CAGSPWDSPNYGYTF
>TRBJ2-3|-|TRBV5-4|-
TGTGCCAGCACCCCATTCTCGGGACTGATAGAGGATACGCAGTATTTT
CASTPFSGLIEDTQYF
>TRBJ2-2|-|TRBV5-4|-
TGTGCCAGCAGCCTAGGCCACGGGGAGCTGTTTTTT
CASSLGHGELFF
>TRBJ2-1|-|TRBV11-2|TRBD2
TGTGCCAGCAGCCTGGGACTAGCGGGAGGTTTTGAGCAGTTCTTC
CASSLGLAGGFEQFF
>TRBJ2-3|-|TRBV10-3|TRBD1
TGTGCCATCAGTGTACAGGGGGCGAGGGATACGCAGTATTTT
CAISVQGARDTQYF
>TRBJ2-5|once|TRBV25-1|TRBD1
TGTGCCAGCAGTGATCAGAGGGCAGGGGGTAGGGAGACCCAGTACTTC
CASSDQRAGGRETQYF
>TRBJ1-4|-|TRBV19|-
TGTGCCAGTAGTATAGATCTCCCTCCCAGGCCGGGGGAAAAACTGTTTTTT
CASSIDLPPRPGEKLFF
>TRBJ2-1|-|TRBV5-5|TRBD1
TGTGCCAGCAGCAGGGGACAGGGGATCGATGAGCAGTTCTTC
CASSRGQGIDEQFF
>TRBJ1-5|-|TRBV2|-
TGTGCCACCACAGACAGCCATAGCAATCAGCCCCAGCATTTT
CATTDSHSNQPQHF
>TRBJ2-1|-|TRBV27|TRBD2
TGTGCCAGCAGACAAAACTCTCTAGCGGGGTCCTACAATGAGCAGTTCTTC
CASRQNSLAGSYNEQFF
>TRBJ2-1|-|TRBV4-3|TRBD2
TGCGCCAGCAGCCAAGAAGGGACTAGCGGTTACAATGAGCAGTTCTTC
CASSQEGTSGYNEQFF
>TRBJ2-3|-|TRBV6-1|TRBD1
TGTGCCAGCAGTGTACTGACAGGGGTTAGCACAGATACGCAGTATTTT
CASSVLTGVSTDTQYF
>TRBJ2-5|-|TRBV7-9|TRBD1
TGTGCCAGCAGCGACAGGGGAGAAGAGACCCAGTACTTC
CASSDRGEETQYF
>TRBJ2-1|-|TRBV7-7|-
TGTGCCAGCAGCTTTTCCTCCGGTAATGAGCAGTTCTTC
CASSFSSGNEQFF
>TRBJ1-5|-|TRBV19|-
TGTGCCAGTAGTGAACTAGGCAATCAGCCCCAGCATTTT
CASSELGNQPQHF
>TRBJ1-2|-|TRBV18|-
TGTGCCAGCTCAACGACAAGTTCCTATGGCTACACCTTC
CASSTTSSYGYTF
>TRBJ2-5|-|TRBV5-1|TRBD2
TGCGCCAGCAGCTTGTCCGCGGGGGTAAGAGAGACCCAGTACTTC
CASSLSAGVRETQYF
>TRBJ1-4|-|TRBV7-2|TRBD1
TGTGCCAGCAGCTTAGCGCCGGGACAGGGGCGTGCAACTAATGAAAAACTGTTTTTT
CASSLAPGQGRATNEKLFF